This is a list of T cell receptor beta chains from one sample in a study of cytomegalovirus exposure and HLA in healthy donors. This table comes from immunoSEQ multiplex PCR, and its TCRdb copy is limited to in-frame clones, with some not included. This table has roughly 130,000 clones, roughly four fifths appearing once. The specimen was PBMCs. The receptors were gathered from a male donor in good health and CMV-seropositive. CDR3s include the opening cysteine and the closing phenylalanine or tryptophan. A D gene is named only where the DNA matches it firmly. Clone sizes are given selectively: once, few, many, or a class where the clone is expanded.

j_call: TRBJ2-5; d_call: TRBD2; v_call: TRBV9; clone_size: few; cdr3_nt: TGTGCCAGCAGCGTAGGTCGGCTAGCGGGAGGGAGACAAGAGACCCAGTACTTC; cdr3_aa: CASSVGRLAGGRQETQYF
j_call: TRBJ1-1; d_call: .; v_call: TRBV27; clone_size: .; cdr3_nt: TGTACCAGCAGTTTATCACGTGGGGGGACTGAAGCTTTCTTT; cdr3_aa: CTSSLSRGGTEAFF
j_call: TRBJ2-7; d_call: TRBD2; v_call: TRBV28; clone_size: few; cdr3_nt: TGTGCCAGCAGGGTAAGCGGGAACGGTTACGAGCAGTACTTC; cdr3_aa: CASRVSGNGYEQYF
j_call: TRBJ1-1; d_call: .; v_call: TRBV4-2; clone_size: .; cdr3_nt: TGTGCCAGCAGCCAAGAATACAGGTTGAACACTGAAGCTTTCTTT; cdr3_aa: CASSQEYRLNTEAFF
j_call: TRBJ2-7; d_call: TRBD2; v_call: TRBV11-3; clone_size: .; cdr3_nt: TGTGCCAGCAGCTGGCCGGGAGGGAGGCCCTACGAGCAGTACTTC; cdr3_aa: CASSWPGGRPYEQYF
j_call: TRBJ2-7; d_call: TRBD2; v_call: TRBV2; clone_size: .; cdr3_nt: TGTGCCAGCAAAGGGGCGGGAGACACGCGTGCGGAGTTC; cdr3_aa: CASKGAGDTRAEF
j_call: TRBJ2-2; d_call: .; v_call: TRBV4-3; clone_size: .; cdr3_nt: TGCGCCAGCAGCCAAACCAACAGGGACACCGGGGAGCTGTTTTTT; cdr3_aa: CASSQTNRDTGELFF
j_call: TRBJ2-1; d_call: TRBD2; v_call: TRBV6-6; clone_size: .; cdr3_nt: TGTGCCAGCAGTTACTCCCGAGCGGGAGGGAACAATGAGCAGTTCTTC; cdr3_aa: CASSYSRAGGNNEQFF
j_call: TRBJ2-3; d_call: TRBD2; v_call: TRBV27; clone_size: .; cdr3_nt: TGTGCCAGCACCGGGACTAGCGGGAGCGCAGATACGCAGTATTTT; cdr3_aa: CASTGTSGSADTQYF
j_call: TRBJ2-7; d_call: .; v_call: TRBV5-1; clone_size: .; cdr3_nt: TGCGCCAGCAGCGTGACAGGGAGGTCAACCTACGAGCAGTACTTC; cdr3_aa: CASSVTGRSTYEQYF
j_call: TRBJ2-7; d_call: TRBD1; v_call: TRBV6-6; clone_size: few; cdr3_nt: TGTGCCAGCAGTGTGGACAGGGTGTCCTACGAGCAGTACTTC; cdr3_aa: CASSVDRVSYEQYF
j_call: TRBJ2-7; d_call: .; v_call: TRBV2; clone_size: .; cdr3_nt: TGTGCCAGCAGTGTCAGGGGATTTTACGAGCAGTACTTC; cdr3_aa: CASSVRGFYEQYF
j_call: TRBJ2-1; d_call: .; v_call: TRBV4-2; clone_size: .; cdr3_nt: TGTGCCAGCAGCGGGCGGCCAGAGGAGGGCTACAATGAGCAGTTCTTC; cdr3_aa: CASSGRPEEGYNEQFF
j_call: TRBJ2-7; d_call: TRBD1; v_call: TRBV10-3; clone_size: once; cdr3_nt: TGTGCCACCAGGACAGGGGGCCCGAACGAGCAGTACTTC; cdr3_aa: CATRTGGPNEQYF
j_call: TRBJ2-1; d_call: TRBD2; v_call: TRBV9; clone_size: .; cdr3_nt: TGTGCCAGCAGCGTAGCTACTAGCGGTGAGCAGTTCTTC; cdr3_aa: CASSVATSGEQFF
j_call: TRBJ2-1; d_call: TRBD1; v_call: TRBV9; clone_size: few; cdr3_nt: TGTGCCAGCAGCGAACAGGGGATCCCCTACAATGAGCAGTTCTTC; cdr3_aa: CASSEQGIPYNEQFF
j_call: TRBJ2-1; d_call: .; v_call: TRBV7-8; clone_size: .; cdr3_nt: TGTGCCAGCAGCTCCACCGGGGTTAGCTCCTACAATGAGCAGTTCTTC; cdr3_aa: CASSSTGVSSYNEQFF
j_call: TRBJ2-7; d_call: .; v_call: TRBV11-2; clone_size: .; cdr3_nt: TGTGCCAGCAGCTTAGATGTACAGGGACCCTACGAGCAGTACTTC; cdr3_aa: CASSLDVQGPYEQYF
j_call: TRBJ2-2; d_call: .; v_call: TRBV4-1; clone_size: .; cdr3_nt: TGCGCCAGCAGCCATCAGGGGCCCGGGGAGCTGTTTTTT; cdr3_aa: CASSHQGPGELFF
j_call: TRBJ2-5; d_call: .; v_call: TRBV15; clone_size: .; cdr3_nt: TGTGCCACCAGCAGAGGGAGGGGAGAGACCCAGTACTTC; cdr3_aa: CATSRGRGETQYF
j_call: TRBJ1-3; d_call: TRBD1; v_call: TRBV18; clone_size: .; cdr3_nt: TGTGCCAGCTCACGTGAGACAGGGGGCGACGGAAACACCATATATTTT; cdr3_aa: CASSRETGGDGNTIYF
j_call: TRBJ1-5; d_call: .; v_call: TRBV5-5; clone_size: .; cdr3_nt: TGTGCCAGCAGCTTGCTGGGGCCCCGCAATCAGCCCCAGCATTTT; cdr3_aa: CASSLLGPRNQPQHF
j_call: TRBJ1-3; d_call: .; v_call: TRBV9; clone_size: .; cdr3_nt: TGTGCCAGCAGCGTAGAGTGGGGGGGAGAAAACACCATATATTTT; cdr3_aa: CASSVEWGGENTIYF
j_call: TRBJ1-2; d_call: .; v_call: TRBV28; clone_size: .; cdr3_nt: TGTGCCAGCAGTTTCCCGGACAGCTATGGCTACACCTTC; cdr3_aa: CASSFPDSYGYTF
j_call: TRBJ1-5; d_call: .; v_call: TRBV30; clone_size: .; cdr3_nt: TGTGCCTGGAGTAACCAGGGGCGCAATCAGCCCCAGCATTTT; cdr3_aa: CAWSNQGRNQPQHF
j_call: TRBJ2-7; d_call: TRBD2; v_call: TRBV5-6; clone_size: hyperexpanded; cdr3_nt: TGTGCCAGCAGCTTCGGGGGGTCCGTACACGAGCAGTACTTC; cdr3_aa: CASSFGGSVHEQYF
j_call: TRBJ1-2; d_call: TRBD1; v_call: TRBV30; clone_size: .; cdr3_nt: TGTGCCTGGAGTGAGACGACAGGGATCGGCTACACCTTC; cdr3_aa: CAWSETTGIGYTF
j_call: TRBJ2-3; d_call: TRBD1; v_call: TRBV10-3; clone_size: .; cdr3_nt: TGTGCCATCACGACAGGGGGCGCAGATACGCAGTATTTT; cdr3_aa: CAITTGGADTQYF
j_call: TRBJ1-5; d_call: TRBD1; v_call: TRBV19; clone_size: .; cdr3_nt: TGTGCCAGTAGTAACATTCTCGGACAGGGGTGGCAGCCCCAGCATTTT; cdr3_aa: CASSNILGQGWQPQHF
j_call: TRBJ1-4; d_call: TRBD1; v_call: TRBV7-9; clone_size: .; cdr3_nt: TGTGCCAGCAGCGTCCGCGGGGACAGGGTCGATCCCAGGAGCGAAAAACTGTTTTTT; cdr3_aa: CASSVRGDRVDPRSEKLFF
j_call: TRBJ2-7; d_call: .; v_call: TRBV6-1; clone_size: .; cdr3_nt: TGTGCCAGCAGTGAACGGGGGAGCGCCCTAAGCTCCTACGAGCAGTACTTC; cdr3_aa: CASSERGSALSSYEQYF
j_call: TRBJ1-5; d_call: TRBD1; v_call: TRBV9; clone_size: .; cdr3_nt: TGTGCCAGCAGCCCAGACAGGGAAGTACAGCCCCAGCATTTT; cdr3_aa: CASSPDREVQPQHF
j_call: TRBJ2-2; d_call: .; v_call: TRBV5-1; clone_size: few; cdr3_nt: TGCGCCAGCAGCTTGGACAGGGTCAGGACCGGGGAGCTGTTTTTT; cdr3_aa: CASSLDRVRTGELFF
j_call: TRBJ2-7; d_call: TRBD2; v_call: TRBV29-1; clone_size: .; cdr3_nt: TGCAGCGTTGAAGGGGAGGGGAACACCCAATACGAGCAGTACTTC; cdr3_aa: CSVEGEGNTQYEQYF
j_call: TRBJ2-7; d_call: .; v_call: TRBV6-1; clone_size: .; cdr3_nt: TGTGCCAGTACTTACGAAAACCTCCACAGTTACGAGCAGTACTTC; cdr3_aa: CASTYENLHSYEQYF
j_call: TRBJ2-7; d_call: .; v_call: TRBV23-1; clone_size: .; cdr3_nt: TGCGCCAGCAGTCAGACCCAGGGATCCCCCTACGAGCAGTACTTC; cdr3_aa: CASSQTQGSPYEQYF
j_call: TRBJ2-1; d_call: TRBD2; v_call: TRBV7-3; clone_size: .; cdr3_nt: TGTGCCAGCAGCCGAGCGGGCGGGAGGGCCGGCGAGCAGTTCTTC; cdr3_aa: CASSRAGGRAGEQFF
j_call: TRBJ2-1; d_call: .; v_call: TRBV11-3; clone_size: .; cdr3_nt: TGTGCCAGCAGCATCCTAGGGGGAGCGGGAAAGTTCTTC; cdr3_aa: CASSILGGAGKFF
j_call: TRBJ1-6; d_call: .; v_call: TRBV6-4; clone_size: few; cdr3_nt: TGTGCCAGCAGTGACCACGAACACAATTCACCCCTCCACTTT; cdr3_aa: CASSDHEHNSPLHF
j_call: TRBJ2-7; d_call: .; v_call: TRBV27; clone_size: .; cdr3_nt: TGTGCGAGCGGAGGCGGCTCCTCCTACGAGCAGTACTTC; cdr3_aa: CASGGGSSYEQYF
j_call: TRBJ1-4; d_call: .; v_call: TRBV6-5; clone_size: .; cdr3_nt: TGTGCCAGCAGTTACTCGCGTGGGCCGAGCTGGGAAAAACTGTTTTTT; cdr3_aa: CASSYSRGPSWEKLFF